What follows are 11 T cell receptor beta chains derived from one specimen sequenced in a study of T cells in Graves' hyperthyroidism and ophthalmopathy (dated by TCRdb to the late 2010s). The library relied on multiplex PCR. Sequenced using an Illumina HiSeq 2000. The TCR beta CDR3 regions were amplified from the RNA transcripts. The TCR CDR3 was subjected to a first round of RT-PCR using the HTBI primer set and the Qiagen OneStep RT-PCR kit. The public reads were reanalyzed by TCRdb: fastp trimming at Q25, MiXCR alignment, in-frame beta chains only. Rows are combined by CDR3 protein, so each entry shows the most common genes and DNA. This sample holds about 700,000 distinct CDR3 sequences; just under 45% were observed only once. The top ten hold less than 9% of the sample. The sequenced sample was peripheral blood or thyroid tissue (not recorded which). The receptors originated from an adult man with Graves' disease, either hyperthyroidism or ophthalmopathy (not recorded which).

This clonotype was seen only once. This rearrangement joins TRBV19 to TRBJ1-6, with TRBD1 matching over 7 bases. This CDR3 is built from 15 residues. V trimming: 3 bases; J trimming: 9 bases; junction bases outside the gene matches: 8. The germline V gene encodes CDR1 LNHDA and CDR2 SQIVND (reference sequence). The DNA for the CDR3 is TGTGCCAGTAGTATTATAGGGGGCGCTTCTTCACCCCTCCACTTT. Protein sequence: CASSIIGGASSPLHF.

The sample holds one count of this clonotype. The rearrangement joins TRBV7-3 to TRBJ1-3; tentatively, D is TRBD1 (6 bases). Germline CDR1 and CDR2: SGHTA and FQGTGA. V was trimmed by 8 bases and J by 0 bases, leaving 20 bases between them. The CDR3 totals 17 residues. CDR3: CASHPWTAGYSGNTIYF. The DNA of the CDR3 is TGTGCCAGCCACCCTTGGACAGCTGGCTACTCTGGAAACACCATATATTTT.

This clonotype has just a few counts. This sequence joins TRBV2 and TRBJ1-2; a possible D gene is TRBD1 (5 bases). V was clipped by 5 bases and J by 14 bases, with 18 bases between them. Germline CDR1 and CDR2: SNHLY and FYNNEI. This CDR3 comprises 12 residues. The CDR3 bases are TGTGCCAGCAGTTGGACACCCGTACTGCTTACCTTC. This codes for CASSWTPVLLTF.

With regard to this clonotype: At one end, the junction sequence differs from germline, possibly due to a read error. The genes are TRBV9 and TRBJ2-5; 9 positions agree with TRBD2. The CDR3 runs to 14 residues. Germline loops: CDR1 SGDLS, CDR2 YYNGEE. CDR3 loop: CASNVAGVGETQYF. The CDR3 DNA sequence: TGTGCCAGCAACGTAGCGGGGGTCGGAGAGACCCAGTACTTC.

Worth noting for this clonotype: The CDR3 carries no conserved terminal phenylalanine or tryptophan, so it likely arises from a read error. No DNA is shown, since the ends of the CDR3 on it are uncertain; the CDR3 is the one TCRdb lists. V usage is TRBV7-2 and J usage is TRBJ1-3. The CDR3 sequence runs 10 residues, both termini included. In germline, CDR1 is SGHTA, CDR2 FQGNSA. CDR3 in amino acids: CASSLYAGSD.

This clonotype was detected many times. The chain recombines TRBV29-1 with TRBJ1-2, with D uncertain. The CDR3 sequence is 12 residues long. V was pared by 3 bases and J by 5 bases, with 10 bases between. CDR1 and CDR2 from the germline V gene are SQVTM and ANQGSEA. The DNA for the CDR3 is TGCAGCGTTGATTCGGCAGCATATGGCTACACCTTC. Encoded protein: CSVDSAAYGYTF.

The count of this clonotype is one. One junction end disagrees with the germline gene, perhaps due to a read error. In DNA form, the CDR3 reads TGTGCCAGCAGCTTAGACGGCGCTTCCTTT. Its protein product is CASSLDGASF. The chain joins TRBV7-9 to TRBJ1-1, with D unclear. Germline V gene sequence: CDR1 SEHNR, CDR2 FQNEAQ (reference sequence). CDR3 size: 10 residues.

This clonotype was found many times. The V call is TRBV14, the J call TRBJ2-7; D may be TRBD1 (5 bases). Deletions cut 0 bases from V and 3 bases from J, with 6 bases between. The CDR3 sequence is 13 residues long. Germline CDR1 SGHDN, CDR2 FVKESK. The CDR3 sequence: CASSQDQGYEQYF. The CDR3 nucleotides are TGTGCCAGCAGCCAAGATCAGGGCTACGAGCAGTACTTC.

The V gene is TRBV29-1, the J gene TRBJ2-7, with TRBD2 identical over 12 bases. V shed 2 bases and J 5 bases; nucleotides not matched to a gene: 16. Germline values: CDR1 SQVTM, CDR2 ANQGSEA. The CDR3 extends over 18 amino acids. The CDR3 sequence is CSVERGGTSGSWGDEQYF. As DNA, the CDR3 is TGCAGCGTTGAACGGGGGGGGACTAGCGGGTCCTGGGGGGACGAGCAGTACTTC.

On this clonotype: A much larger clone lies a single base off, so this may be a read error. The chain couples TRBV7-8 to TRBJ1-1, with TRBD1 as a possible D gene (5 bases). This CDR3 has 14 residues. From germline, CDR1 is SGHVS and CDR2 FQNEAQ. For the CDR3, the DNA is TGTGCCACCAGCCCCGGTTTTGGGGCCGCTGAAGCTTTCTTT. This sequence encodes CATSPGFGAAEAFF.

A word on this clonotype: The junction does not match germline at one end; this may be a read error. The chain joins TRBV5-1 to TRBJ2-7, with 11 bases matching TRBD1. This CDR3 comprises 15 residues. Looked up from germline, CDR1 is SGHRS and CDR2 is YFSETQ. The CDR3 region is CASSSGDRGDYKQYF. The CDR3 region has the DNA TGCGCCAGCAGCTCTGGGGACAGGGGGGACTACAAGCAGTACTTC.